One and the same sample provided the 24 T cell receptor beta chains below, sequenced in a study of blood T cell repertoires in COVID-19. TCRdb keeps only in-frame clones here, not all; method: immunoSEQ multiplex PCR. The sample has under 300,000 clones; approximately 90% are singletons. The sample taken for sequencing was peripheral blood. These receptor sequences come from a woman aged 40 to 55 with acute or convalescent COVID-19.

The chain uses TRBV5-1 and TRBJ1-2, with 8 bases matching TRBD1. CDR3 size: 13 residues. The V gene end was trimmed by 3 bases and the J gene end by 7 bases; junction bases not matched to a gene: 5. The germline CDR1 and CDR2 sequences are SGHRS and YFSETQ. As DNA, the CDR3 is TGCGCCAGCAGCTCTTCAGGGGGCGGTGGCTACACCTTC. Translation gives CASSSSGGGGYTF.

The chain employs TRBV6-4 and TRBJ2-7, with a weak D call TRBD2 (5 bases). The V end lost 8 bases, the J end lost 0 bases, and 11 bases lay between the germline ends. Germline V gene sequence: CDR1 MRHNA, CDR2 SNTAGT. The CDR3 sequence is 13 residues long. For the CDR3, the DNA is TGTGCCAGCCATCTTCGGGACTCCTACGAGCAGTACGTC. Protein product: CASHLRDSYEQYV.

The genes are TRBV4-2 and TRBJ2-1; TRBD2 matches 11 bases. Germline CDR1 is LGHNA and CDR2 is YNFKEQ. The CDR3 covers 18 residues. The V and J ends lost 0 bases and 1 base, in that order; junction bases with no gene match: 5. The chain's CDR3 is CASSQDLAGGPSYNEQFF. The DNA of the CDR3 is TGTGCCAGCAGCCAAGACCTAGCGGGGGGACCTTCCTACAATGAGCAGTTCTTC.

The chain carries TRBV7-9 and TRBJ2-2; TRBD2 is a possible D gene (6 bases). The CDR3 is 15 amino acids. With 1 base removed from V and 4 bases from J, the gap between germline ends came to 10 bases. Germline V gives CDR1 SEHNR, CDR2 FQNEAQ (reference sequence). The CDR3 spells CASSLGREVTGELFF. The DNA of the CDR3 is TGTGCCAGCAGCTTAGGGCGGGAAGTCACCGGGGAGCTGTTTTTT.

V gene TRBV3-1 (or the pseudogene TRBV3-2) combines with J gene TRBJ1-2; tentatively, D is TRBD1 (6 bases). Trimming took 0 bases from V and 0 from J, leaving 14 bases between them. Germline CDR1 LGHDT, CDR2 YNNKEL (reference sequence). The CDR3 is made up of 17 amino acids. CDR3 amino acids: CASSQDYGAGANYGYTF. DNA of the CDR3: TGTGCCAGCAGCCAAGATTATGGGGCAGGGGCTAACTATGGCTACACCTTC.

V is TRBV4-2 and J is TRBJ2-1; 9 nucleotides match TRBD2. V was pared by 0 bases and J by 9 bases, with 9 bases of the junction left unmatched. The CDR3 is made up of 16 amino acids. Germline V CDR1 and CDR2: LGHNA, YNFKEQ. In DNA, the CDR3 is TGTGCCAGCAGCCAAGAGGGCGCGGGGGGGCCGGGTGAGCAGTTCTTC. Encoded protein: CASSQEGAGGPGEQFF.

This clone has just a few counts. The rearrangement joins TRBV7-3 to TRBJ1-1, with 7 bases identical to TRBD1. CDR1 and CDR2 from the germline V gene are SGHTA and FQGTGA. The CDR3 is 14 amino acids. V was clipped by 5 bases and J by 8 bases; unmatched bases: 11. The CDR3 nucleotides read TGTGCCAGCAGCGCCAACTCAGGGGGAGACGAAGCTTTCTTT. Translating gives CASSANSGGDEAFF.

The chain has TRBV13 and TRBJ2-1; D is unresolved. The CDR3 is made up of 14 amino acids. The germline gives CDR1 PRHDT, CDR2 FYEKMQ (reference sequence). V lost 1 base and J lost 4, with 8 bases in between. CDR3 bases: TGTGCCAGCAGCTTAGCTAGTGTGTACAATGAGCAGTTCTTC. Protein product: CASSLASVYNEQFF.

A word on this clone: Its ends do not fully match the called genes, so a read error is possible. V and J are TRBV6-5 and TRBJ1-1; D is unresolved. The CDR3 runs to 13 residues. The germline gives CDR1 MNHEY, CDR2 SVGAGI. In nucleotides, the CDR3 is TGTGCCAGCGGTTACAAAAGAGGAACTGAAGCTTTCTTT. Its translation is CASGYKRGTEAFF.

This clone was recorded a few times. V and J are TRBV2 and TRBJ1-3, with a tentative D call TRBD1 (6 bases). The CDR3 runs to 13 residues. Germline V gene data show CDR1 as SNHLY and CDR2 as FYNNEI. V lost 8 bases and J lost 1, with 9 bases in between. CDR3 DNA: TGTGCCAGCTACAGGGAGTCTGGAAACACCATATATTTT. Protein: CASYRESGNTIYF.

The rearrangement joins TRBV6-4 to TRBJ1-5; D is undetermined. CDR1 and CDR2 from the germline V gene are MRHNA and SNTAGT. With 7 bases removed from V and 3 bases from J, the gap between germline ends came to 10 bases. CDR3 size: 13 residues. The CDR3 protein is CASTGGNNQPQHF. In DNA form, the CDR3 reads TGTGCCAGCACCGGAGGAAACAATCAGCCCCAGCATTTT.

This sequence joins TRBV15 and TRBJ1-1, with a weak D call TRBD1 (5 bases). Trimming pared 5 bases from V and 1 base from J, leaving 14 bases between. The CDR3 loop spans 15 amino acids. The germline V gene encodes CDR1 LNHNV and CDR2 YYDKDF (reference sequence). The CDR3 loop reads CATSAEGKPNTEAFF. The DNA for the CDR3 is TGTGCCACCAGCGCGGAGGGGAAGCCGAACACTGAAGCTTTCTTT.

The V and J genes are TRBV5-1 and TRBJ1-1, with 7 positions matching TRBD1. Losses at the gene ends were 1 base for V and 0 bases for J; bases not matched to a gene: 15. The germline gives CDR1 SGHRS, CDR2 YFSETQ. The CDR3 spans 19 residues. The chain's CDR3 is CASSLWGPGDSKMNTEAFF. CDR3 sequence (DNA): TGCGCCAGCAGCTTGTGGGGACCGGGGGACAGCAAGATGAACACTGAAGCTTTCTTT.

The rearrangement joins TRBV11-1 to TRBJ1-6, with TRBD1 matching over 9 bases. The germline gives CDR1 SGHAT, CDR2 FQDESV (reference sequence). Germline trimming cut 5 bases from V and 8 bases from J; bases unmatched to any gene: 4. The CDR3 spans 14 residues. The CDR3 DNA is TGTGCCAGCAGCCCCCGACAGGGGGATTCACCCCTCCACTTT. Protein: CASSPRQGDSPLHF. The variable domain in full, with the rest retrieved from reference TRBV11-1 and TRBJ1-6, is EAEVAQSPRYKITEKSQAVAFWCDPISGHATLYWYRQILGQGPELLVQFQDESVVDDSQLPKDRFSAERLKGVDSTLKIQPAELGDSAMYLCASSPRQGDSPLHFGNGTRLTVT.

The CDR3 DNA reads TGCGCCAGCAGCCTTCAGGACAGCCTCACCGGGGAGACCCAGTACTTC. Translated: CASSLQDSLTGETQYF. V and J are TRBV4-1 and TRBJ2-5; a weak D match, TRBD1 (6 bases). Trimming left V 4 bases short and J 5 bases short, with 20 bases between. The V gene's germline CDR1 is MGHRA and CDR2 YSYEKL. The CDR3 runs 16 residues.

The chain recombines TRBV11-3 with TRBJ2-3, with 15 bases fitting TRBD2. CDR3 length: 18 residues. V was clipped by 4 bases and J by 2 bases; unmatched bases: 7. Germline V gene lookup returns CDR1 SGHNT and CDR2 YENEEA. As DNA, the CDR3 is TGTGCCAGCAGCTCGGGACTAGCGGGGGGCTCCTACACAGATACGCAGTATTTT. This gives the protein CASSSGLAGGSYTDTQYF.

V usage is TRBV29-1 and J usage is TRBJ2-3; 9 nucleotides align to TRBD1. V lost 4 bases to trimming and J lost 0 bases; unmatched junction nucleotides: 2. The length of the CDR3 is 14 residues. The germline V gene encodes CDR1 SQVTM and CDR2 ANQGSEA. CDR3 sequence (DNA): TGCAGCGTTGTAGGACAGGGGAGCACAGATACGCAGTATTTT. Its translation is CSVVGQGSTDTQYF.

This chain links TRBV9 with TRBJ1-1; 11 positions agree with TRBD1. The CDR3 loop spans 18 amino acids. CDR1 is SGDLS, CDR2 YYNGEE, per germline. J was trimmed by 5 bases and V by 4 bases; bases with no gene match: 16. The CDR3 coding sequence is TGTGCCAGCAGCTCCATGGGGACGGGACAGGGGGTTAGGACTGAAGCTTTCTTT. Its translation is CASSSMGTGQGVRTEAFF.

This clone was counted a few times. J is TRBJ2-7 and V is TRBV20-1; TRBD2 might be the D (5 bases). Germline CDR1 DFQATT, CDR2 SNEGSKA (reference sequence). The V and J ends lost 3 bases and 7 bases respectively, with 10 bases between them. The CDR3 length is 11 residues. CDR3 bases: TGCAGTGCTAGTCGAGGGAGTGAGCAGTACGTC. Translating it yields CSASRGSEQYV.

V usage is TRBV6-1 and J usage is TRBJ2-7, with TRBD2 matching over 9 bases. This CDR3 has 14 amino acids. Germline V gene data show CDR1 as MNHNS and CDR2 as SASEGT. V lost 2 bases, J lost 3 bases, and 2 bases stayed unmatched. The CDR3: CASSERLAVYEQYV. Written as DNA, the CDR3 is TGTGCCAGCAGTGAACGACTAGCGGTCTACGAGCAGTACGTC.

The chain recombines TRBV10-1 with TRBJ1-6; 7 nucleotides align to TRBD1. The germline CDR1 and CDR2 sequences are WNHNN and SYGVQD (reference sequence). J gave up 9 bases and V 9 bases, and 5 bases lay outside the gene matches. The CDR3 consists of 12 residues. The CDR3 loop is CARGQLGSPLHF. CDR3 sequence (DNA): TGCGCCAGGGGACAGTTGGGTTCACCCCTCCACTTT.

This sequence joins TRBV12-5 and TRBJ1-6, with 10 bases aligning to TRBD1. CDR3 length: 16 residues. The V gene end was trimmed by 7 bases and the J gene end by 6 bases; junction bases not matched to a gene: 9. In germline, CDR1 is LGHNT, CDR2 FRNRAP. DNA of the CDR3: TGTGCTAGTGCCCTAAGTGGGACAGGGGTTAATTCACCCCTCCACTTT. This sequence encodes CASALSGTGVNSPLHF.

The rearrangement links TRBV7-8 to TRBJ2-5; D is ambiguous. The germline gives CDR1 SGHVS, CDR2 FQNEAQ. The length of the CDR3 is 14 residues. Between the trimmed V and J ends, which lost 5 bases and 1 base, there was a span of 11 bases. CDR3 sequence: CASSRSPAQETQYF. The CDR3 region has the DNA TGTGCCAGCAGCCGCAGTCCCGCCCAAGAGACCCAGTACTTC.

A few counts support this clone. The sample has other DNA sequences that encode this CDR3 too. The chain links TRBV2 to TRBJ1-2; possibly TRBD1 for D (5 bases). This CDR3 comprises 13 residues. Trimming removed 6 bases at V and 2 bases at J, with 10 bases between. From germline, CDR1 is SNHLY and CDR2 FYNNEI. Here the CDR3 DNA reads TGTGCCAGCAGCGAAACAGGAAACTATGGCTACACCTTC. Its translation is CASSETGNYGYTF.